The T cell receptor beta chain under discussion was sequenced for a study of blood T cell repertoires in COVID-19. In the study overall: COVID-19 samples collected from the United States, Italy and Spain covered acute and convalescent phases. PBMCs, B-cell-depleted T cells, or T cells were the source of the cDNA or gDNA that made up the material.

Original handling: Amplified reference gene primers provided the basis for estimating nucleated cell counts. Profiled with immunoSEQ multiplex PCR; TCRdb holds only in-frame clones, not every one. V and J calls plus clone size are reproduced from that table; the DNA served to infer D and trimming. The sample carries just under 350,000 clones, 65% to 85% recorded once. What was sequenced was peripheral blood. This TCR derives from a man aged 30-40 years with active or convalescent COVID-19.

This chain's CDR3 is CASSQERGYYGYTF. The CDR3 coding sequence is TGTGCCAGCAGCCAAGAACGGGGGTACTATGGCTACACCTTC. The chain links TRBV3-1 (or the pseudogene TRBV3-2) to TRBJ1-2, with D maybe TRBD1 (5 bases). The CDR3 runs to 14 residues. Trimming pared 0 bases from V and 3 bases from J, leaving 8 bases between. Germline V gives CDR1 LGHDT, CDR2 YNNKEL (reference sequence).